This T cell receptor (beta chain) was obtained from a study of metastatic and nonmetastatic thyroid tumors. Study context: Repertoires from blood and tumor or nodule tissue of malignant and benign thyroid patients were compared. Study-level results: Relative to benign nodules, malignant thyroid tumors were reportedly characterized by significantly elevated TCR beta diversity in blood and tumor.

This clone was seen at least ten times. Its antigen is not identified. Under the authors' procedure: It was from CDR3 differences across clinicopathological groups that a distant-metastasis classifier for papillary thyroid cancer was built. Through MiXCR, TCRdb re-clonotyped the PCR reads. The V and J calls and clone size are TCRdb's, not the authors'. The data show roughly 46,000 clones, 20% to 25% seen once. No treatment had been given to any patient before thyroid surgery. The V and J ends lost 1 base and 5 bases respectively, with 18 bases between them. From germline, CDR1 is MGHRA and CDR2 YSYEKL. The CDR3 length is 16 residues.

Sequencing used blood. This clonotype originated in a male donor with papillary thyroid cancer or a benign thyroid nodule (not recorded which). Some clones in this sample may be carry-over from other donors' samples. V is TRBV4-1 and J is TRBJ2-7, with D possibly being TRBD1 (6 bases). The CDR3 nucleotides are TGCGCCAGCAGCCAAGTGCTGGGGACATCAATCAACGAGCAGTACTTC. Its translation is CASSQVLGTSINEQYF.